These 29 T cell receptor beta chains were sequenced from one sample in a study of cytomegalovirus exposure and HLA in healthy donors. PCR employed 60 Vbeta and 13 Jbeta primers. Libraries were prepared by immunoSEQ multiplex PCR; TCRdb keeps only in-frame clonotypes and omits some of them. The data show tens of thousands of clones, 65% to 70% seen once. The sample was PBMCs. These receptors came from a man aged 40-50 years in good health and CMV-seropositive.

The V call is TRBV7-2, the J call TRBJ1-1; 12 bases are a match to TRBD1. The germline CDR1 and CDR2 sequences are SGHTA and FQGNSA. The V and J ends lost 2 bases and 1 base, in that order; junction bases with no gene match: 5. The CDR3 is 17 amino acids. CDR3 in DNA: TGTGCCAGCAGCTTACTGGGACAGGGGGCCGGGAACACTGAAGCTTTCTTT. It codes for CASSLLGQGAGNTEAFF.

V and J are TRBV7-2 and TRBJ1-5; D unresolved. In germline, CDR1 is SGHTA, CDR2 FQGNSA. V was pared by 1 base and J by 6 bases, with 7 bases between. This CDR3 is 13 amino acids long. In DNA, the CDR3 is TGTGCCAGCAGCTTAGAATCGGGTCAGCCCCAGCATTTT. Its translation is CASSLESGQPQHF.

The chain employs TRBV2 and TRBJ1-2; 8 positions agree with TRBD1. This CDR3 comprises 15 residues. Per germline, CDR1 SNHLY and CDR2 FYNNEI. The ends lost 1 base at V and 0 bases at J; junction bases unmatched: 1. CDR3 DNA sequence: TGTGCCAGCAGTGAAGGACAGGGGCCTAACTATGGCTACACCTTC. It is translated as CASSEGQGPNYGYTF.

V usage is TRBV28 and J usage is TRBJ1-4; 8 nucleotides line up with TRBD1. This CDR3 is 18 amino acids long. Trimming took 6 bases from V and 0 from J; bases not matched to a gene: 12. Germline V CDR1 and CDR2: MDHEN, SYDVKM. CDR3 region: CASSSTGAAGSTNEKLFF. CDR3 DNA sequence: TGTGCCAGCAGCTCGACAGGGGCCGCCGGTTCAACTAATGAAAAACTGTTTTTT.

The chain employs TRBV5-4 and TRBJ1-4, with 7 bases aligning to TRBD1. The V segment lost 3 bases and the J segment 3 bases; nucleotides outside the gene matches: 2. Germline V gene sequence: CDR1 SGHNT, CDR2 YYREEE (reference sequence). The CDR3 covers 14 residues. The CDR3 bases are TGTGCCAGCAGCTCACAGGGGTCTAATGAAAAACTGTTTTTT. Encoded protein: CASSSQGSNEKLFF.

J is TRBJ2-5 and V is TRBV5-6, with D perhaps matching TRBD2 (6 bases). The J call is doubtful: the DNA matches TRBJ2-7 better. The CDR3 runs to 13 residues. Germline V gives CDR1 SGHDT, CDR2 YYEEEE. CDR3 bases: TGTGCCAGCAGCTTGTGGAGGGGCTACGAGCAGTACTTC. This translates into CASSLWRGYEQYF.

The chain combines TRBV19 with TRBJ2-1, with D perhaps matching TRBD2 (6 bases). The CDR3 contains 15 residues. Trimming took off 4 bases at V and 0 bases at J, with 10 bases between the two ends. Germline assignment: CDR1 LNHDA and CDR2 SQIVND (reference sequence). The CDR3 here is CASSSGTSSYNEQFF. CDR3 bases: TGTGCCAGTAGTAGCGGGACGAGCTCCTACAATGAGCAGTTCTTC.

The chain employs TRBV5-1 and TRBJ1-1, with a possible D match to TRBD1 (6 bases). CDR1 and CDR2 (germline): SGHRS, YFSETQ. V was clipped by 4 bases and J by 1 base, with 14 bases between them. This CDR3 is 15 amino acids long. CDR3 amino acids: CASSRGQWGNTEAFF. DNA of the CDR3: TGCGCCAGCAGCCGCGGACAGTGGGGGAACACTGAAGCTTTCTTT.

V usage is TRBV11-2 and J usage is TRBJ1-5, with a weak D call TRBD1 (6 bases). CDR1 is SGHAT and CDR2 is FQNNGV in the germline V gene. There are 14 residues in the CDR3. Trimming stripped 1 base from V and 6 bases from J, with 10 bases between. CDR3 protein: CASSLGTVGQPQHF. The CDR3 nucleotides are TGTGCCAGCAGCTTAGGGACAGTGGGTCAGCCCCAGCATTTT. Filled out from reference TRBV11-2 and TRBJ1-5, the complete variable domain reads EAGVAQSPRYKIIEKRQSVAFWCNPISGHATLYWYQQILGQGPKLLIQFQNNGVVDDSQLPKDRFSAERLKGVDSTLKIQPAKLEDSAVYLCASSLGTVGQPQHFGDGTRLSIL.

The rearrangement links TRBV6-1 to TRBJ1-2, with 7 bases fitting TRBD1. Per germline, CDR1 MNHNS and CDR2 SASEGT. This CDR3 is built from 12 residues. V lost 8 bases and J lost 5; bases outside the gene matches: 5. CDR3 region: CASGNRGYGYTF. The CDR3 nucleotides are TGTGCCAGCGGGAACAGGGGTTATGGCTACACCTTC.

V is TRBV28 and J is TRBJ1-1; 7 nucleotides align to TRBD1. There are 12 residues in the CDR3. V lost 3 bases and J lost 7; bases outside the gene matches: 2. Germline lookup yields CDR1 MDHEN and CDR2 SYDVKM. CDR3 in amino acids: CASSLWDSEAFF. Here the CDR3 DNA reads TGTGCCAGCAGTTTGTGGGACAGTGAAGCTTTCTTT. Variable domain in full (rest from reference TRBV28 and TRBJ1-1): DVKVTQSSRYLVKRTGEKVFLECVQDMDHENMFWYRQDPGLGLRLIYFSYDVKMKEKGDIPEGYSVSREKKERFSLILESASTNQTSMYLCASSLWDSEAFFGQGTRLTVV.

The chain is built from TRBV5-1 and TRBJ2-7; 7 bases match TRBD1. V shed 1 base and J 2 bases; nucleotides not matched to a gene: 6. The CDR3 has 15 residues. Germline lookup yields CDR1 SGHRS and CDR2 YFSETQ. CDR3 sequence: CASSLKGGEPYEQYF. The CDR3 nucleotides read TGCGCCAGCAGCTTGAAAGGGGGCGAACCCTACGAGCAGTACTTC.

The V call is TRBV6-1, the J call TRBJ1-5, with D hard to call. In germline, CDR1 is MNHNS, CDR2 SASEGT. Deletions cut 6 bases from V and 9 bases from J, with 9 bases between. CDR3 length equals 11 residues. DNA for the CDR3: TGTGCCAGCAGGGAATGGGCGCCCCAGCATTTT. Translation gives CASREWAPQHF.

This clone was seen a single time. No conserved phenylalanine or tryptophan is present at the end of the CDR3, so a read error is the likely explanation. The chain has TRBV30 and TRBJ1-1; no firm D call. The CDR3 is 13 amino acids. V was shortened by 3 bases and J by 3 bases, with 11 bases between the two germline ends. Germline V lookup: CDR1 GTSNPN, CDR2 SVGIG (reference sequence). CDR3 sequence reads: CAWSRAPDTEAFL. The CDR3 region has the DNA TGTGCCTGGAGCCGGGCGCCGGACACTGAAGCTTTCTTG.

The gene calls are TRBV28 and TRBJ2-1, with 13 bases lining up with TRBD2. This CDR3 has 16 amino acids. V dropped 3 bases and J dropped 7; count of bases not matched to a gene: 6. Looked up from germline, CDR1 is MDHEN and CDR2 is SYDVKM. CDR3 coding DNA: TGTGCCAGCAGTTTGGGGGAGGGACTAGCGGGGAATGAGCAGTTCTTC. Translated: CASSLGEGLAGNEQFF.

The V call is TRBV5-1, the J call TRBJ2-7, with 7 bases identical to TRBD1. Germline V gene sequence: CDR1 SGHRS, CDR2 YFSETQ. V lost 4 bases and J lost 3; bases outside the gene matches: 1. The CDR3 has 12 amino acids. The CDR3 bases are TGCGCCAGCAGCCGGGACAGCTACGAGCAGTACTTC. This encodes CASSRDSYEQYF.

This clone was seen only a few times. This sequence joins TRBV5-4 and TRBJ2-5; 8 bases align to TRBD2. CDR1 is SGHNT, CDR2 YYREEE, per germline (reference sequence). This CDR3 is 16 amino acids long. The V segment lost 0 bases and the J segment 5 bases; nucleotides outside the gene matches: 9. This chain's CDR3 is CASSLAAVGRGETQYF. CDR3 nucleotides: TGTGCCAGCAGCTTGGCCGCGGTCGGGAGGGGGGAGACCCAGTACTTC. Together with reference TRBV5-4 and TRBJ2-5, the CDR3 gives the full variable domain: ETGVTQSPTHLIKTRGQQVTLRCSSQSGHNTVSWYQQALGQGPQFIFQYYREEENGRGNFPPRFSGLQFPNYSSELNVNALELDDSALYLCASSLAAVGRGETQYFGPGTRLLVL.

The chain's CDR3 is CASSRTGSSVMNEQFF. As DNA, the CDR3 is TGCGCCAGCAGCCGGACAGGCTCCTCGGTGATGAATGAGCAGTTCTTC. This chain connects TRBV5-1 to TRBJ2-1, with 7 bases identical to TRBD1. The CDR3 runs 16 residues. The trim removed 4 bases at V and 7 bases at J, leaving 14 bases unmatched. The germline gives CDR1 SGHRS, CDR2 YFSETQ.

The chain couples TRBV6-6 to TRBJ1-1; 11 bases are shared with TRBD1. The CDR3 contains 14 residues. The trim removed 6 bases at V and 7 bases at J, leaving 7 bases unmatched. Looked up from germline, CDR1 is MNHNY and CDR2 is SVGAGI (reference sequence). The CDR3 DNA follows: TGTGCCAGCAGCCCCAGGGACAGGGGGAATGAAGCTTTCTTT. Its protein is CASSPRDRGNEAFF.

Turning to this clone: Relative to the germline gene, one junction end is altered; a read error may explain this. The gene calls are TRBV28 and TRBJ2-5, with D possibly being TRBD1 (5 bases). The CDR3 covers 11 residues. Germline CDR1 and CDR2: MDHEN and SYDVKM. CDR3 sequence (DNA): TGTGCCAGCAGTTCCACTCGACAGCCACACTTC. Protein product: CASSSTRQPHF.

CDR3: CASATGQTQYF. CDR3 in DNA: TGTGCCAGCGCCACAGGGCAGACCCAGTACTTC. V is TRBV6-1 and J is TRBJ2-5, with D perhaps TRBD1 (6 bases). Germline CDR1 is MNHNS and CDR2 is SASEGT. The CDR3 runs 11 residues. The V gene lost 8 bases and the J gene lost 6 bases, with 10 bases spanning the gap.

The count of this clone is one. The J gene is TRBJ2-1, the V gene TRBV7-9, with D maybe TRBD2 (7 bases). CDR3 length: 15 amino acids. V lost 11 bases and J lost 0, with 17 bases in between. Germline CDR1 and CDR2: SEHNR and FQNEAQ (reference sequence). CDR3 region: CAGGGAELSYNEQFF. The DNA of the CDR3 is TGTGCCGGTGGGGGGGCCGAACTCTCCTACAATGAGCAGTTCTTC.

The chain recombines TRBV7-8 with TRBJ1-5; 7 bases line up with TRBD1. The CDR3 runs 12 residues. V was clipped by 4 bases and J by 8 bases; unmatched bases: 2. Germline V gene sequence: CDR1 SGHVS, CDR2 FQNEAQ. The CDR3 loop is CASSSTGEPQHF. The CDR3 DNA reads TGTGCCAGCAGCTCCACAGGGGAGCCCCAGCATTTT.

The chain couples TRBV6-5 to TRBJ2-3; D not certain. The CDR3 has 13 residues. Germline CDR1 MNHEY, CDR2 SVGAGI. Trimming stripped 11 bases from V and 3 bases from J, with 15 bases between. The CDR3 sequence: CAVLGPGTDTQYF. The CDR3 region has the DNA TGTGCCGTCCTGGGCCCTGGGACAGATACGCAGTATTTT.

Only a few counts were recorded for this clone. This sequence joins TRBV5-1 and TRBJ2-3; TRBD2 agrees at 9 bases. With V trimmed by 4 bases and J by 0 bases, 6 bases remained unmatched. The CDR3 is made up of 16 amino acids. Germline V lookup: CDR1 SGHRS, CDR2 YFSETQ. The chain's CDR3 is CASSTSSGASTDTQYF. CDR3 sequence (DNA): TGCGCCAGCAGCACCTCTAGCGGGGCCAGCACAGATACGCAGTATTTT.

The rearrangement links TRBV7-3 to TRBJ2-2; 7 nucleotides align to TRBD2. Germline CDR1 reads SGHTA; CDR2 reads FQGTGA. Trimming took 5 bases from V and 6 from J; bases not matched to a gene: 3. This CDR3 contains 13 residues. In nucleotides, the CDR3 is TGTGCCAGCAGCGCCGCGGGAGCCGGGGAGCTGTTTTTT. Translated: CASSAAGAGELFF.

The chain links TRBV28 to TRBJ1-2; maybe TRBD1 (5 bases). Trimming left V 3 bases short and J 4 bases short, with 9 bases between. The CDR3 has 13 residues. Germline V gene data show CDR1 as MDHEN and CDR2 as SYDVKM. Written as DNA, the CDR3 is TGTGCCAGCAGTTTGGGCAGGGCCTATGGCTACACCTTC. This codes for CASSLGRAYGYTF.

V is TRBV5-1 and J is TRBJ2-3; no clear D gene. This CDR3 is built from 16 residues. V lost 0 bases and J lost 4, with 15 bases in between. The V gene's germline CDR1 is SGHRS and CDR2 YFSETQ. The CDR3 is CASSLGIYPESDTQYF. The CDR3 nucleotides are TGCGCCAGCAGCTTGGGAATCTACCCGGAGTCAGATACGCAGTATTTT.

This chain links TRBV28 with TRBJ2-7; TRBD2 aligns across 7 bases. Trimming cost V 3 bases and J 1 base; bases outside gene matches: 9. The CDR3 totals 16 residues. Germline V gene sequence: CDR1 MDHEN, CDR2 SYDVKM. The CDR3 here is CASSFHGLAESYEQYF. The CDR3 coding sequence is TGTGCCAGCAGTTTTCATGGGCTAGCGGAATCCTACGAGCAGTACTTC.